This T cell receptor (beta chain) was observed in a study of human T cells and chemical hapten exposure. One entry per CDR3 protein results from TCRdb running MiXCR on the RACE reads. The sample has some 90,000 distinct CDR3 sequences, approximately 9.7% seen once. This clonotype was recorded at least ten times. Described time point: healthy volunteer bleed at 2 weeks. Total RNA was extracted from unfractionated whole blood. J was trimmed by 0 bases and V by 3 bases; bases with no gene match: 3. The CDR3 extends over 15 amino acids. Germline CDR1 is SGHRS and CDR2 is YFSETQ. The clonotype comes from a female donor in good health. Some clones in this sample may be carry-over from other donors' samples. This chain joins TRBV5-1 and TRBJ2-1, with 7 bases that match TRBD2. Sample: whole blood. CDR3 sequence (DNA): TGCGCCAGCAGCTCCGGGGGGAGCTCCTACAATGAGCAGTTCTTC. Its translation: CASSSGGSSYNEQFF.